A selection of T cell receptor beta chains follows, all from one sample in a study of cytomegalovirus exposure and HLA in healthy donors. Assay: immunoSEQ multiplex PCR; the TCRdb copy retains only in-frame clones and omits some. The sample lists fewer than 110,000 clones; around 77% were seen once. The source material was PBMCs. Source of these receptors: a man aged 45-65 years in good health and CMV-seropositive. Both conserved end residues are part of each CDR3. The order of the fields is clone size, D gene, J gene, V gene, CDR3 protein, CDR3 DNA. A D gene is named only where the DNA matches it firmly. Clone size is given for some rows only: seen once, a few or many times, or a class if the clone is expanded.

clone size: .
D gene: .
J gene: TRBJ2-7
V gene: TRBV10-2
CDR3 protein: CASSEVSQGEGEQYF
CDR3 DNA: TGCGCCAGCAGTGAGGTGTCACAGGGGGAGGGTGAGCAGTACTTC

clone size: .
D gene: .
J gene: TRBJ2-3
V gene: TRBV4-1
CDR3 protein: CASSQVSAIGGTDTQYF
CDR3 DNA: TGCGCCAGCAGCCAAGTCTCGGCGATAGGGGGCACAGATACGCAGTATTTT

clone size: once
D gene: .
J gene: TRBJ1-1
V gene: TRBV5-4
CDR3 protein: CASSLPGDTEAFF
CDR3 DNA: TGTGCCAGCAGCCTACCGGGAGACACTGAAGCTTTCTTT

clone size: .
D gene: .
J gene: TRBJ2-7
V gene: TRBV6-1
CDR3 protein: CASRSVLHLEQYF
CDR3 DNA: TGTGCCAGCAGAAGTGTTCTTCATCTCGAGCAGTACTTC

clone size: .
D gene: .
J gene: TRBJ2-7
V gene: TRBV7-3
CDR3 protein: CASSLEGHGAYEQYF
CDR3 DNA: TGTGCCAGCAGCTTAGAGGGTCACGGAGCCTACGAGCAGTACTTC

clone size: .
D gene: .
J gene: TRBJ2-5
V gene: TRBV5-1
CDR3 protein: CASSPGVQETQYF
CDR3 DNA: TGCGCCAGCAGCCCAGGGGTCCAAGAGACCCAGTACTTC

clone size: .
D gene: .
J gene: TRBJ2-5
V gene: TRBV6-5
CDR3 protein: CASSYVAGQETQYF
CDR3 DNA: TGTGCCAGCAGTTACGTGGCAGGCCAAGAGACCCAGTACTTC

clone size: once
D gene: .
J gene: TRBJ2-1
V gene: TRBV4-3
CDR3 protein: CASSHGGNFNEQFF
CDR3 DNA: TGCGCCAGCAGCCATGGCGGGAATTTCAATGAGCAGTTCTTC

clone size: .
D gene: TRBD2
J gene: TRBJ2-2
V gene: TRBV19
CDR3 protein: CASSPSGLGSGELFF
CDR3 DNA: TGTGCCAGTAGTCCTTCGGGACTAGGTTCCGGGGAGCTGTTTTTT

clone size: .
D gene: TRBD1
J gene: TRBJ1-1
V gene: TRBV28
CDR3 protein: CASSIHRGRSAEAFF
CDR3 DNA: TGTGCCAGCAGCATCCACAGGGGGAGGTCGGCTGAAGCTTTCTTT